This T cell receptor (beta chain) was documented in a study of T-cell reconstitution after alpha-beta-depleted transplantation in children. Unique molecular identifiers were incorporated into the prepared TCRbeta library. TCRdb reanalysed the PCR reads using MiXCR and keeps one entry per CDR3 protein. The repertoire includes 600,000 to 800,000 distinct CDR3 sequences, 10% to 15% of them detected once, and 0.79% sits in the top ten. This clonotype was recorded many times. Trimming cost V 4 bases and J 6 bases; bases outside gene matches: 11. This CDR3 comprises 16 residues. In germline, CDR1 is ENHRY, CDR2 SYGVKD.

This material consisted of PBMCs, taken before TCRalphabeta/CD19-depleted stem cell transplant. The genes are TRBV10-3 and TRBJ2-3, with 9 bases lining up with TRBD2. This clonotype was sampled from a girl aged 2-10 years with congenital amegakaryocytic thrombocytopenia, due to receive a stem cell transplant. CDR3 amino acids: CAISGSGTSYSDTQYF. CDR3 in DNA: TGTGCCATCAGTGGCTCCGGGACTAGCTATTCCGATACGCAGTATTTT.